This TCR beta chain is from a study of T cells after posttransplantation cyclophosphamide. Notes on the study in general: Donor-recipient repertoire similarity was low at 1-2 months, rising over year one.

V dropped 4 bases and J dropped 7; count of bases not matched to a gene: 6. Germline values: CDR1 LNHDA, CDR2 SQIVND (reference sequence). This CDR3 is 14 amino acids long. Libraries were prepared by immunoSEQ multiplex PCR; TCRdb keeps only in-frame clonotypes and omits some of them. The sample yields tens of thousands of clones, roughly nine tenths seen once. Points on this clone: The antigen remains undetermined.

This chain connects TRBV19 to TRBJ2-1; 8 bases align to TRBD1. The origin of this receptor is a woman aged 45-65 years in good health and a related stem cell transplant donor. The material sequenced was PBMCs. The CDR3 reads CASSRDRPLNEQFF. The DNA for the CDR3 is TGTGCCAGTAGTAGGGACAGGCCGTTGAATGAGCAGTTCTTC.